This T cell receptor (beta chain) was sequenced during a study of T cell responses to AZD1222 COVID-19 vaccine. Findings and caveats of the study: Rises in breadth and depth of Spike-specific TCRs came after two AZD1222 doses.

Notes on this clone: The antigen remains undetermined.

Per germline, CDR1 SGHRS and CDR2 YFSETQ. CDR3 size: 16 residues. The V gene lost 0 bases and the J gene lost 4 bases, with 14 bases spanning the gap. This table comes from immunoSEQ multiplex PCR, and its TCRdb copy is limited to in-frame clones, with some not included. Of about 150,000 clones detected, 90% to 95% appear once; the ten largest clones hold approximately 1.6%. The source material was peripheral blood, sampled on day 0 of AZD1222 vaccination. The origin of this receptor is an adult in good health. This sequence joins TRBV5-1 and TRBJ2-1; D unresolved. As DNA, the CDR3 is TGCGCCAGCAGCTTGGGAGTGGGTGGGAAATACAATGAGCAGTTCTTC. As protein: CASSLGVGGKYNEQFF.